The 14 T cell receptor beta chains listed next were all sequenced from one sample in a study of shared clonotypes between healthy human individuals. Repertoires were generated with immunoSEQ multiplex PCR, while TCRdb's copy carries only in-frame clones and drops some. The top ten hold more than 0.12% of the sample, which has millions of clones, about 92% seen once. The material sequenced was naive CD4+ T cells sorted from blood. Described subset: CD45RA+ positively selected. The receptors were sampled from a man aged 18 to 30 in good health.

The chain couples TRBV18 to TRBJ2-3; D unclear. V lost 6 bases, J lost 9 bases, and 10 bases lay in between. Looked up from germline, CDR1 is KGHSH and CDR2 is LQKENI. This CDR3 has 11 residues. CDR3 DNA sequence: TGTGCCAGCTCCCTCAGGAACACGCAGTATTTT. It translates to CASSLRNTQYF.

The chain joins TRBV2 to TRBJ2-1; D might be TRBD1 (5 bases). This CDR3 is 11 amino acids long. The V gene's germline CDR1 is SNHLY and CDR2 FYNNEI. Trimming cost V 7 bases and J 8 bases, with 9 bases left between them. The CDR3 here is CASTLGDEQFF. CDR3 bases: TGTGCCAGCACTTTAGGGGATGAGCAGTTCTTC.

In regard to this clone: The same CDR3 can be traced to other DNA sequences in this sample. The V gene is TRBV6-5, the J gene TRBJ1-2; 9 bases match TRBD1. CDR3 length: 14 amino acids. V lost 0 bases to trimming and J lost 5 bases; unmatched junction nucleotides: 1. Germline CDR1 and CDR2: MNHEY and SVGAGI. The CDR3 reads CASSYSGQGYGYTF. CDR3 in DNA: TGTGCCAGCAGTTACTCGGGACAGGGATATGGCTACACCTTC.

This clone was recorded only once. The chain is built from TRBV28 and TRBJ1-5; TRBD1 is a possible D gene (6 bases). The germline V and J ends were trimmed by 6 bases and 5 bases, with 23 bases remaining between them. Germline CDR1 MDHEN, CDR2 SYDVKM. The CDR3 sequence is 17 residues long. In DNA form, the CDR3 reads TGTGCCAGCAGCCTAGGTATGCGACAGGACTGGGATCAGCCCCAGCATTTT. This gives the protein CASSLGMRQDWDQPQHF.

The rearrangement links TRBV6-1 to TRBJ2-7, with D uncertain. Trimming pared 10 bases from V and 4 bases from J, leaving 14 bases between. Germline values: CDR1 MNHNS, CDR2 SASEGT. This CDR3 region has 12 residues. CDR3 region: CAIDDESYEQYF. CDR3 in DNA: TGTGCCATCGATGACGAGAGTTACGAGCAGTACTTC.

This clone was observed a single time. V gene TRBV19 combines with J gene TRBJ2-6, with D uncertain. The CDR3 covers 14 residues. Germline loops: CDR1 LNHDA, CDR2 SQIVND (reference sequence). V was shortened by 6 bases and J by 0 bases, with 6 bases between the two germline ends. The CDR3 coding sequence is TGTGCCAGTAGCCGAATCTCTGGGGCCAACGTCCTGACTTTC. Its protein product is CASSRISGANVLTF.

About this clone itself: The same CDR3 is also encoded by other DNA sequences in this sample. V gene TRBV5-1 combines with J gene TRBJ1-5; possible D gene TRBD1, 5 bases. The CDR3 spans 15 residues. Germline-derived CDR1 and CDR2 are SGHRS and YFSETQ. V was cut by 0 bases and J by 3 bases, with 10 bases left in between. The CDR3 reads CASSLDPGANQPQHF. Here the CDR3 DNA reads TGCGCCAGCAGCTTGGATCCCGGGGCCAATCAGCCCCAGCATTTT.

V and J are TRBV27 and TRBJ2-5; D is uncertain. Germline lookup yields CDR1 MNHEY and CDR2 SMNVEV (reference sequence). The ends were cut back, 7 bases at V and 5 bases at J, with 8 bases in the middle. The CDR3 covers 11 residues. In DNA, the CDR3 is TGTGCCAGCACCCTCGGTGAGACCCAGTACTTC. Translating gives CASTLGETQYF.

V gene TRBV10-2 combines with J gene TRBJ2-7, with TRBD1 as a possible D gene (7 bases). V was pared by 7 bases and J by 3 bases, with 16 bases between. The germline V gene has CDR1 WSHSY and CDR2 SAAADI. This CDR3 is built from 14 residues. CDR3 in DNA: TGCGCCAGCAAGACAGGGACTGGGGGCTACGAGCAGTACTTC. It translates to CASKTGTGGYEQYF.

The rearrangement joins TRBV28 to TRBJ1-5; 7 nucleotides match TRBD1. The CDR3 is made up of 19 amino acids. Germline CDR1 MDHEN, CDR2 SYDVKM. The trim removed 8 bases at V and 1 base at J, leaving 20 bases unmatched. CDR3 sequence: CASPPSAGGSSISNQPQHF. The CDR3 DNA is TGTGCCAGCCCTCCCAGCGCAGGGGGTAGCTCTATAAGCAATCAGCCCCAGCATTTT.

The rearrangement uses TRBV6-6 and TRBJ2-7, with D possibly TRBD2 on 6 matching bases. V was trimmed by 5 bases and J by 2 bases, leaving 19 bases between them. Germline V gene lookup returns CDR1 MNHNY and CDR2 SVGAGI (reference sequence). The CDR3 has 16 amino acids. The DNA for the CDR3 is TGTGCCAGCAGTCTAGGGACTGGCAAACTTACCTACGAGCAGTACTTC. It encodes CASSLGTGKLTYEQYF.

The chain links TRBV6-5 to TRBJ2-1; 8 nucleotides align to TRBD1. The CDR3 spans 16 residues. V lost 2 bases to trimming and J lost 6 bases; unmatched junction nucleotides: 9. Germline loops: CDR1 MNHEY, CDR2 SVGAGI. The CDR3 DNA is TGTGCCAGCAGTTACGGTCTGGGGACAGGAATCAATGAGCAGTTCTTC. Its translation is CASSYGLGTGINEQFF.

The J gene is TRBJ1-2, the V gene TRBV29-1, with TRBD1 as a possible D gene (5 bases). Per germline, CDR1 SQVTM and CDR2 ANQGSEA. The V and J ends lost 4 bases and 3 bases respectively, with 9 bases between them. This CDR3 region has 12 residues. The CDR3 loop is CSVGLTDYGYTF. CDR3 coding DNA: TGCAGCGTTGGTTTGACAGACTATGGCTACACCTTC.

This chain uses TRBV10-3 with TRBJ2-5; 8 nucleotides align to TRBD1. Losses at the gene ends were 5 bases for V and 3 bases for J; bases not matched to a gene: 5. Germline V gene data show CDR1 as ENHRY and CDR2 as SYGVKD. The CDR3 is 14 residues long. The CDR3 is CAISPGQAEETQYF. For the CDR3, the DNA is TGTGCCATCAGTCCGGGACAGGCTGAAGAGACCCAGTACTTC.